The sequence of this T cell receptor beta chain was determined in a study of T cells in Graves' hyperthyroidism and ophthalmopathy. TCR beta CDR3 sequences were amplified from RNA transcripts. The TCR CDR3 was amplified in a first-round RT-PCR using the HTBI primer set. TCRdb re-called the multiplex PCR reads with MiXCR, one entry per CDR3 protein. The data show some 650,000 distinct CDR3 sequences, 16% seen once. This clonotype has at least ten counts. As yet, its antigen is unknown. Study conclusions and caveats: Prediction of ophthalmopathy progression came a median approximately 7 months pre-onset. Most clonotypes expanded in thyroid above 0.001 were likewise present in blood.

For ophthalmopathy patients, the Clinical Activity Score was at least 3 and the NOSPECS grade at least 4; duration was under 3 months. Uncontrolled infection, other autoimmune disease, pregnancy or lactation led to exclusion. Input material: blood. This receptor was obtained from a middle-aged woman with Graves' ophthalmopathy.

The CDR3 bases are TGTGCCAGCAGCTTTGAGAGCAATCAGCCCCAGCATTTT. This translates into CASSFESNQPQHF. The V call is TRBV11-2, the J call TRBJ1-5; D gene unclear. Germline CDR1 is SGHAT and CDR2 is FQNNGV. The CDR3 runs to 13 residues. V shed 3 bases and J shed 1 base, with 4 bases lying between them.